The 26 T cell receptor beta chains in this list originate from one sample, sequenced in a study of blood T cell repertoires in COVID-19. Sequencing was performed with immunoSEQ multiplex PCR; in TCRdb, only in-frame clones are kept and a portion is missing. The table has around 250,000 clones, around 90% seen once. Input material: PBMCs or T cells enriched from blood (not recorded which). The receptor source for this set is a human donor in a cohort exposed to, infected with or recovered from COVID-19 (not recorded which). The donor label of this sample is uncertain.

The chain has TRBV7-6 and TRBJ2-1, with a possible D match to TRBD2 (7 bases). CDR3 length equals 18 residues. Per germline, CDR1 SGHVS and CDR2 FNYEAQ. V was cut by 5 bases and J by 4 bases, with 24 bases left in between. Written as DNA, the CDR3 is TGTGCCAGCAGCCTACGTTCGGTTACCGGGGGGCGGTACAATGAGCAGTTCTTC. This sequence encodes CASSLRSVTGGRYNEQFF.

The chain links TRBV7-2 to TRBJ2-5; D may be TRBD1 (6 bases). The germline gives CDR1 SGHTA, CDR2 FQGNSA. The CDR3 covers 14 residues. Trimming removed 2 bases from V and 0 bases from J, with 7 bases in between. CDR3 nucleotide sequence: TGTGCCAGCAGCTTATGGACAGACCAAGAGACCCAGTACTTC. It encodes CASSLWTDQETQYF. The entire variable domain, with the rest obtained from reference TRBV7-2 and TRBJ2-5, is as follows: GAGVSQSPSNKVTEKGKDVELRCDPISGHTALYWYRQSLGQGLEFLIYFQGNSAPDKSGLPSDRFSAERTGGSVSTLTIQRTQQEDSAVYLCASSLWTDQETQYFGPGTRLLVL.

The chain carries TRBV10-3 and TRBJ1-2; 11 nucleotides line up with TRBD1. The CDR3 runs 17 residues. Germline V gene sequence: CDR1 ENHRY, CDR2 SYGVKD. Losses at the gene ends were 0 bases for V and 3 bases for J; bases not matched to a gene: 6. The CDR3 DNA is TGTGCCATCAGTGAGTCGAGGACAGGGGGCTTGGACTATGGCTACACCTTC. Translating it yields CAISESRTGGLDYGYTF.

V and J are TRBV9 and TRBJ2-5; 7 nucleotides line up with TRBD1. V dropped 3 bases and J dropped 3; count of bases not matched to a gene: 5. The CDR3 covers 14 residues. Germline V gene sequence: CDR1 SGDLS, CDR2 YYNGEE. Written as DNA, the CDR3 is TGTGCCAGCAGCGCCGGACAGGCTAAAGAGACCCAGTACTTC. Encoded protein: CASSAGQAKETQYF.

The rearrangement joins TRBV11-3 to TRBJ2-1; 9 nucleotides match TRBD1. The ends lost 1 base at V and 6 bases at J; junction bases unmatched: 4. This CDR3 has 15 amino acids. The germline V gene encodes CDR1 SGHNT and CDR2 YENEEA. Here the CDR3 reads CASSLGTGVINEQFF. The CDR3 coding sequence is TGTGCCAGCAGCTTAGGGACAGGGGTAATCAATGAGCAGTTCTTC.

The V and J genes are TRBV18 and TRBJ1-1; no definite D call. The CDR3 consists of 17 residues. Trimming shortened V by 2 bases and J by 1 base, and 17 bases separated the two germline ends. From germline, CDR1 is KGHSH and CDR2 LQKENI. The CDR3, as DNA: TGTGCCAGCTCACCAAAAGGGAGTGGCGCCCCGAACACTGAAGCTTTCTTT. Its translation: CASSPKGSGAPNTEAFF.

The J gene is TRBJ2-3, the V gene TRBV7-9; D perhaps matches TRBD1 (6 bases). Germline CDR1 is SEHNR and CDR2 is FQNEAQ (reference sequence). V lost 2 bases, J lost 9 bases, and 21 bases lay in between. This CDR3 region has 16 residues. This CDR3 is CASSLWGTRGRVTQYF. The CDR3 nucleotides read TGTGCCAGCAGCTTATGGGGGACAAGAGGCCGAGTGACGCAGTATTTT. Looking up the rest from reference TRBV7-9 and TRBJ2-3 gives the full variable domain: DTGVSQNPRHKITKRGQNVTFRCDPISEHNRLYWYRQTLGQGPEFLTYFQNEAQLEKSRLLSDRFSAERPKGSFSTLEIQRTEQGDSAMYLCASSLWGTRGRVTQYFGPGTRLTVL.

Concerning this clone itself: Its ends do not fully match the called genes, so a read error is possible. The V and J genes are TRBV11-2 and TRBJ2-5, with 10 bases lining up with TRBD2. CDR1 is SGHAT, CDR2 FQNNGV, per germline. The CDR3 loop spans 13 amino acids. CDR3 bases: TGCTCTAGCGGGGGCCTCCTGCAGGAGACCCAGTACTTC. Its translation: CSSGGLLQETQYF. Using reference TRBV11-2 and TRBJ2-5 for the parts outside the CDR3, the full variable domain is EAGVAQSPRYKIIEKRQSVAFWCNPISGHATLYWYQQILGQGPKLLIQFQNNGVVDDSQLPKDRFSAERLKGVDSTLKIQPAKLEDSAVYLCSSGGLLQETQYFGPGTRLLVL.

The V and J genes are TRBV19 and TRBJ1-1; D perhaps matches TRBD1 (6 bases). Between the trimmed V and J ends, which lost 7 bases and 1 base, there was a span of 13 bases. The CDR3 totals 14 residues. Germline assignment: CDR1 LNHDA and CDR2 SQIVND (reference sequence). The CDR3 protein is CASTRGGGNTEAFF. Here the CDR3 DNA reads TGTGCCAGTACCCGAGGGGGGGGGAACACTGAAGCTTTCTTT.

Comment on this clone: The same CDR3 is also encoded by other DNA sequences in this sample. V usage is TRBV18 and J usage is TRBJ1-5; D is perhaps TRBD1 (5 bases). The CDR3 is made up of 13 amino acids. Germline-derived CDR1 and CDR2 are KGHSH and LQKENI. The V end lost 2 bases, the J end lost 4 bases, and 6 bases lay between the germline ends. The CDR3 is CASSPDRNQPQHF. The CDR3 DNA follows: TGTGCCAGCTCACCAGACAGAAATCAGCCCCAGCATTTT.

The genes are TRBV10-1 and TRBJ2-7, with 8 bases that match TRBD1. The CDR3 totals 16 residues. The J segment lost 7 bases and the V segment lost 0 bases, leaving 11 bases of the junction unmatched. Germline V lookup: CDR1 WNHNN, CDR2 SYGVQD (reference sequence). Here the CDR3 DNA reads TGCGCCAGCAGTGAGTCGACTCGCAGGGGGCCGGGGGAGCAGTACTTC. Translating gives CASSESTRRGPGEQYF.

This chain connects TRBV5-1 to TRBJ1-1; no definite D call. Trimming stripped 0 bases from V and 4 bases from J, with 19 bases between. This CDR3 spans 17 amino acids. Germline V lookup: CDR1 SGHRS, CDR2 YFSETQ. CDR3 loop: CASSLGVEFGRSTEAFF. The CDR3 DNA is TGCGCCAGCAGCTTGGGCGTAGAGTTCGGGAGGAGCACTGAAGCTTTCTTT. Combining the CDR3 with reference TRBV5-1 and TRBJ1-1 gives the whole variable domain KAGVTQTPRYLIKTRGQQVTLSCSPISGHRSVSWYQQTPGQGLQFLFEYFSETQRNKGNFPGRFSGRQFSNSRSEMNVSTLELGDSALYLCASSLGVEFGRSTEAFFGQGTRLTVV.

The table lists this clone with a count of one. The chain couples TRBV7-2 to TRBJ1-5; D gene unclear. V was trimmed by 0 bases and J by 7 bases, leaving 13 bases between them. CDR3 length: 15 residues. Germline values: CDR1 SGHTA, CDR2 FQGNSA. The CDR3 DNA sequence: TGTGCCAGCAGCTTAGCTTTCAGGACGGGGCAGCCCCAGCATTTT. This sequence encodes CASSLAFRTGQPQHF.

The chain joins TRBV5-5 to TRBJ2-7, with 9 bases fitting TRBD1. The CDR3 covers 14 residues. Germline CDR1 and CDR2: SGHKS and YYEKEE (reference sequence). V lost 5 bases and J lost 5; bases outside the gene matches: 8. CDR3 DNA sequence: TGTGCCAGCAGTAGGAGGGACAGGGAGAACGAGCAGTACTTC. Its translation is CASSRRDRENEQYF.

This chain links TRBV5-1 with TRBJ2-1, with D possibly matching TRBD2 (5 bases). The ends were cut back, 4 bases at V and 0 bases at J, with 14 bases in the middle. The CDR3 sequence is 16 residues long. Germline V gene sequence: CDR1 SGHRS, CDR2 YFSETQ. The DNA for the CDR3 is TGCGCCAGCAGCCAGACTACCTCCAGCTCCTACAATGAGCAGTTCTTC. Its translation: CASSQTTSSSYNEQFF.

V and J are TRBV4-3 and TRBJ1-1, with TRBD1 matching 7 bases. CDR1 and CDR2 from the germline V gene are LGHNA and YSLEER. The trim removed 4 bases at V and 4 bases at J, leaving 15 bases unmatched. The length of the CDR3 is 17 residues. This chain's CDR3 is CASSLYGGGAVSTEAFF. The CDR3 DNA reads as TGCGCCAGCAGCCTATACGGAGGGGGCGCGGTGAGCACTGAAGCTTTCTTT.

This clone occurred a few times. This chain connects TRBV20-1 to TRBJ2-1; no firm D call. Per the germline V gene, CDR1 is DFQATT and CDR2 is SNEGSKA (reference sequence). Trimming pared 3 bases from V and 2 bases from J, leaving 14 bases between. The CDR3 contains 15 residues. The CDR3 sequence is CSASIQAVPYNEQFF. CDR3 sequence (DNA): TGCAGTGCTAGTATCCAAGCCGTACCCTACAATGAGCAGTTCTTC.

V usage is TRBV6-2 or TRBV6-3 and J usage is TRBJ1-3, with D perhaps matching TRBD1 (6 bases). Germline CDR1 is MNHEY and CDR2 is SVGEGT. Trimming shortened V by 4 bases and J by 3 bases, and 13 bases separated the two germline ends. The CDR3 has 15 amino acids. The CDR3 region has the DNA TGTGCCAGCAGTTTCGGAGGACAGTATGGAAACACCATATATTTT. Translated, it gives CASSFGGQYGNTIYF.

V gene TRBV6-5 combines with J gene TRBJ2-2, with 8 bases that match TRBD2. Per the germline V gene, CDR1 is MNHEY and CDR2 is SVGAGI. The junction had 3 bases not matched to a gene; V was cut back by 1 base and J by 2 bases. This CDR3 has 16 amino acids. DNA for the CDR3: TGTGCCAGCAGTTACTTGACTAGCGCTAACACCGGGGAGCTGTTTTTT. Translation gives CASSYLTSANTGELFF.

The chain recombines TRBV5-3 with TRBJ2-5; no reliable D call. TRBV5-3 is placed among ORFs of uncertain function. The CDR3 sequence is 12 residues long. The V and J ends lost 2 bases and 6 bases respectively, with 8 bases between them. The DNA of the CDR3 is TGTGCCAGAAGCTTCCCTAGACAGACCCAGTACTTC. Translation: CARSFPRQTQYF.

The chain joins TRBV15 to TRBJ1-2; a possible D gene is TRBD1 (6 bases). The CDR3 length is 14 residues. In germline, CDR1 is LNHNV, CDR2 YYDKDF (reference sequence). The V gene lost 0 bases and the J gene lost 4 bases, with 9 bases spanning the gap. The CDR3 here is CATSRDIGGYGYTF. The CDR3 region has the DNA TGTGCCACCAGCAGAGATATAGGGGGCTATGGCTACACCTTC.

V and J are TRBV15 and TRBJ2-5, with D perhaps matching TRBD2 (5 bases). The CDR3 is 13 residues long. Trimming cost V 6 bases and J 3 bases, with 11 bases left between them. CDR1 is LNHNV and CDR2 is YYDKDF in the germline V gene (reference sequence). The DNA of the CDR3 is TGTGCCACCAGTTCCTACGGGGAAGAGACCCAGTACTTC. Protein product: CATSSYGEETQYF.

The chain recombines TRBV5-6 with TRBJ1-2; TRBD1 might be the D (5 bases). V lost 2 bases to trimming and J lost 4 bases, with 15 bases between them. The CDR3 is 15 amino acids. Germline lookup yields CDR1 SGHDT and CDR2 YYEEEE. CDR3 DNA sequence: TGTGCCAGCAGCTTAGTCCCCAATCAGGGCTATGGCTACACCTTC. Translated, it gives CASSLVPNQGYGYTF.

The J gene is TRBJ2-3, the V gene TRBV7-3, with 11 nucleotides matching TRBD2. The ends lost 2 bases at V and 6 bases at J; junction bases unmatched: 10. Germline V gene lookup returns CDR1 SGHTA and CDR2 FQGTGA. This CDR3 is built from 17 residues. CDR3 bases: TGTGCCAGCAGCTTATATGGTAGCGGGGGGGCCCCCGATACGCAGTATTTT. It yields the protein CASSLYGSGGAPDTQYF.

The rearrangement uses TRBV4-2 and TRBJ1-4; D is perhaps TRBD1 (5 bases). Germline CDR1 is LGHNA and CDR2 is YNFKEQ. This CDR3 has 15 residues. With 1 base removed from V and 6 bases from J, the gap between germline ends came to 12 bases. The CDR3 sequence is CASSQVGTGDEKLFF. As DNA, the CDR3 is TGTGCCAGCAGCCAAGTCGGGACGGGGGATGAAAAACTGTTTTTT.

J is TRBJ1-2 and V is TRBV5-4; tentative D call: TRBD1 (6 bases). The germline V gene encodes CDR1 SGHNT and CDR2 YYREEE (reference sequence). CDR3 length equals 14 residues. Trimming left V 0 bases short and J 5 bases short, with 11 bases between. The CDR3 nucleotides are TGTGCCAGCAGCTTGGTACAGGGTGAATATGGCTACACCTTC. Protein product: CASSLVQGEYGYTF.